Listed here are 16 T cell receptor beta chains from one sample, sequenced in a study of control samples from healthy donors and cancer patients. Data came from immunoSEQ multiplex PCR; TCRdb stores just in-frame clones and leaves some out. The repertoire holds around 30,000 clones, approximately 91% seen once, with roughly 12% in the top ten. Sequencing was performed on PBMCs. The receptors here all came from a man aged 45-65 years with lung cancer.

The chain couples TRBV27 to TRBJ2-3; TRBD2 matches at 7 bases. The junction had 10 bases not matched to a gene; V was cut back by 5 bases and J by 2 bases. This CDR3 has 16 residues. Germline CDR1 reads MNHEY; CDR2 reads SMNVEV (reference sequence). The CDR3 sequence: CASSPAERGNTDTQYF. As DNA, the CDR3 is TGTGCCAGCAGTCCGGCCGAGCGGGGTAACACAGATACGCAGTATTTT.

The chain links TRBV7-2 to TRBJ2-1; no clear D gene. The CDR3 runs to 13 residues. Germline-derived CDR1 and CDR2 are SGHTA and FQGNSA. V gave up 6 bases and J gave up 9 bases, with 15 bases separating them. In DNA, the CDR3 is TGTGCCAGCAGTCTCGGATGGACGGCTGAGCAGTTCTTC. Protein sequence: CASSLGWTAEQFF. Full variable domain (outside the CDR3, taken from reference TRBV7-2 and TRBJ2-1): GAGVSQSPSNKVTEKGKDVELRCDPISGHTALYWYRQSLGQGLEFLIYFQGNSAPDKSGLPSDRFSAERTGGSVSTLTIQRTQQEDSAVYLCASSLGWTAEQFFGPGTRLTVL.

CDR3 protein: CASSLGSHEGVDTQYF. CDR3 nucleotides: TGTGCCAGCAGCTTAGGTTCGCACGAGGGGGTCGATACGCAGTATTTT. J is TRBJ2-3 and V is TRBV11-3; perhaps TRBD1 as D (6 bases). This CDR3 contains 16 residues. Trimming cost V 1 base and J 6 bases, with 17 bases left between them. Per germline, CDR1 SGHNT and CDR2 YENEEA.

The chain links TRBV28 to TRBJ1-1; 10 bases are shared with TRBD1. Germline V gene sequence: CDR1 MDHEN, CDR2 SYDVKM. V was pared by 5 bases and J by 4 bases, with 7 bases of the junction left unmatched. This CDR3 region has 15 residues. The CDR3 sequence: CASSPGTGDGTEAFF. The CDR3 DNA follows: TGTGCCAGCAGTCCCGGGACAGGGGACGGCACTGAAGCTTTCTTT. Looking up the rest from reference TRBV28 and TRBJ1-1 gives the full variable domain: DVKVTQSSRYLVKRTGEKVFLECVQDMDHENMFWYRQDPGLGLRLIYFSYDVKMKEKGDIPEGYSVSREKKERFSLILESASTNQTSMYLCASSPGTGDGTEAFFGQGTRLTVV.

This chain joins TRBV2 and TRBJ1-5, with no clear D. The CDR3 is 15 amino acids. Germline V gives CDR1 SNHLY, CDR2 FYNNEI. V dropped 8 bases and J dropped 4 bases, with 18 bases sitting between them. The CDR3 DNA reads as TGTGCCAGCTCCTCAACCGGGCACCCGAATCAGCCCCAGCATTTT. Its translation: CASSSTGHPNQPQHF.

CDR3 sequence: CASRPQVLGTEAFF. The CDR3 region has the DNA TGTGCCAGCAGACCCCAGGTCCTAGGGACTGAAGCTTTCTTT. The chain carries TRBV28 and TRBJ1-1; no clear D gene. CDR3 size: 14 residues. CDR1 is MDHEN, CDR2 SYDVKM, per germline. Trimming removed 6 bases at V and 5 bases at J, with 16 bases between.

This chain uses TRBV27 with TRBJ2-7; 7 nucleotides align to TRBD1. The CDR3 sequence is 16 residues long. The germline V gene has CDR1 MNHEY and CDR2 SMNVEV (reference sequence). V was clipped by 6 bases and J by 9 bases; unmatched bases: 20. The chain's CDR3 is CASSASWDRGHIAQYF. CDR3 DNA sequence: TGTGCCAGCAGCGCGTCCTGGGACAGAGGCCACATTGCGCAGTACTTC.

The rearrangement links TRBV18 to TRBJ1-5; D may be TRBD1 (6 bases). The V gene lost 2 bases and the J gene lost 5 bases, with 13 bases spanning the gap. The germline V gene encodes CDR1 KGHSH and CDR2 LQKENI. This CDR3 has 15 amino acids. CDR3 nucleotide sequence: TGTGCCAGCTCACCAGGGGGGGCCCGTGATCAGCCCCAGCATTTT. Protein: CASSPGGARDQPQHF.

A note on this clone: The junction and the germline gene differ at one end; a read error may be behind it. The rearrangement uses TRBV7-9 and TRBJ1-1; D is undetermined. This CDR3 contains 12 residues. The germline V gene encodes CDR1 SEHNR and CDR2 FQNEAQ (reference sequence). The CDR3 DNA reads as TGTGCCAGCAGCGTAGCGGACACTGAAGCTTTCTTT. Translating it yields CASSVADTEAFF.

As regards this clone: A read error may account for a junction end that differs from germline. V usage is TRBV15 and J usage is TRBJ2-6; either TRBD1 or TRBD2 may supply D (5 bases each). The CDR3 totals 18 residues. Germline V gene sequence: CDR1 LNHNV, CDR2 YYDKDF (reference sequence). The CDR3 spells CATSILGDVSSGANVPTF. CDR3 DNA sequence: TGTGCCACCAGCATATTGGGGGACGTTAGCTCTGGGGCCAACGTCCCGACTTTC.

This clone was seen a handful of times. The chain is built from TRBV9 and TRBJ1-6; D unclear. Germline CDR1 and CDR2: SGDLS and YYNGEE. The CDR3 contains 14 residues. V was shortened by 0 bases and J by 7 bases, with 8 bases between the two germline ends. CDR3 loop: CASSVALGNSPLHF. CDR3 nucleotide sequence: TGTGCCAGCAGCGTAGCTTTAGGGAATTCACCCCTCCACTTT.

The chain joins TRBV3-1 (or the pseudogene TRBV3-2) to TRBJ2-2; D not resolved. The CDR3 runs to 14 residues. Per the germline V gene, CDR1 is LGHDT and CDR2 is YNNKEL (reference sequence). V dropped 1 base and J dropped 3 bases, with 6 bases sitting between them. The CDR3 here is CASSQVLHTGELFF. In DNA, the CDR3 is TGTGCCAGCAGCCAAGTCTTACACACCGGGGAGCTGTTTTTT.

This clone was recorded only once. This chain uses TRBV19 with TRBJ2-5, with 8 bases aligning to TRBD1. V lost 8 bases to trimming and J lost 2 bases; unmatched junction nucleotides: 7. The CDR3 consists of 14 residues. CDR1 is LNHDA, CDR2 SQIVND, per germline (reference sequence). CDR3 sequence reads: CASGGQGWQETQYF. As DNA, the CDR3 is TGTGCCAGTGGAGGACAGGGTTGGCAAGAGACCCAGTACTTC.

This sequence joins TRBV7-9 and TRBJ2-5; 7 positions match TRBD2. The CDR3 has 15 residues. Unmatched junction bases numbered 11, after V lost 5 bases and J lost 5 bases. Germline V gives CDR1 SEHNR, CDR2 FQNEAQ (reference sequence). The CDR3 nucleotides are TGTGCCAGCAGCCCCGGGACTACGTTGGTGGAGACCCAGTACTTC. Its protein product is CASSPGTTLVETQYF. Full variable domain (missing parts from reference TRBV7-9 and TRBJ2-5): DTGVSQNPRHKITKRGQNVTFRCDPISEHNRLYWYRQTLGQGPEFLTYFQNEAQLEKSRLLSDRFSAERPKGSFSTLEIQRTEQGDSAMYLCASSPGTTLVETQYFGPGTRLLVL.

The rearrangement joins TRBV7-3 to TRBJ2-3; TRBD2 is a possible D gene (5 bases). Germline CDR1 SGHTA, CDR2 FQGTGA. This CDR3 comprises 13 residues. V lost 2 bases and J 5 bases, leaving 8 bases between the germline ends. CDR3 DNA sequence: TGTGCCAGCAGCTTATTCCGGGAAGATACGCAGTATTTT. As protein: CASSLFREDTQYF.

The chain employs TRBV4-3 and TRBJ1-5; D gene uncertain. V shed 0 bases and J shed 5 bases, with 5 bases lying between them. Germline V gives CDR1 LGHNA, CDR2 YSLEER. This CDR3 contains 13 residues. For the CDR3, the DNA is TGCGCCAGCAGCCAAGATGAAGATCAGCCCCAGCATTTT. Protein sequence: CASSQDEDQPQHF.